The clone carrying this T cell receptor (beta chain) was recorded at least ten times. Its specificity is unknown. This specimen belongs to a study of T-cell reconstitution after alpha-beta-depleted transplantation in children. General study findings and limits: It was surviving recipient T cells and thymic progenitors that gave some patients high TCRbeta diversity at day 60. The study reportedly traced alpha-beta T cells about two months after transplant to several hundred expanded graft clones. One year post-transplant, T-cell counts and diversity were largely derived from T cells produced anew.

Preparation of the TCRbeta library was carried out with unique molecular identifiers. TCRdb reanalysed the PCR reads using MiXCR and keeps one entry per CDR3 protein. This sample carries under 750,000 distinct CDR3 sequences, around 23% of them seen once, and the ten largest clones take around 14%. The CDR3 has 12 residues. Trimming stripped 8 bases from V and 1 base from J, with 11 bases between. Germline CDR1 reads SQVTM; CDR2 reads ANQGSEA. This sample comprised PBMCs, mostly from graft donor cells, obtained 360 days after TCRalphabeta/CD19-depleted stem cell transplant. The TCR originated in a boy younger than two who had a stem cell transplant for acute myeloid leukemia, so the T cells may come from the graft donor. The chain combines TRBV29-1 with TRBJ2-5, with a weak D call TRBD1 (6 bases). The CDR3 nucleotides read TGCAGCTCCGGGGACATCCAAGAGACCCAGTACTTC. The encoded protein is CSSGDIQETQYF.